These 10 T cell receptor beta chains originate from one sample sequenced in a study of cytomegalovirus exposure and HLA in healthy donors. The PCR employed 60 Vbeta primers together with 13 Jbeta primers. Sequencing used immunoSEQ multiplex PCR; TCRdb keeps in-frame clones, though not all of them. The sample records roughly 150,000 clones, 82% being singletons. The source material was PBMCs. These receptor sequences come from a woman between 45 and 65 years old in good health and CMV-seropositive.

The chain joins TRBV18 to TRBJ1-3; D not certain. The CDR3 contains 15 residues. V was pared by 2 bases and J by 0 bases, with 8 bases between. The germline V gene has CDR1 KGHSH and CDR2 LQKENI. In DNA form, the CDR3 reads TGTGCCAGCTCACCATTGAGGGCCTCTGGAAACACCATATATTTT. Its translation is CASSPLRASGNTIYF.

The rearrangement links TRBV7-9 to TRBJ1-2; D unresolved. V lost 5 bases and J 5 bases, leaving 9 bases between the germline ends. The germline CDR1 and CDR2 sequences are SEHNR and FQNEAQ (reference sequence). The CDR3 runs 12 residues. This CDR3 is CASSEAAYGYTF. As DNA, the CDR3 is TGTGCCAGCAGCGAGGCAGCATATGGCTACACCTTC.

The CDR3 region is CASSGGDSNQPQHF. CDR3 bases: TGTGCCAGCAGTGGAGGAGACAGCAATCAGCCCCAGCATTTT. J is TRBJ1-5 and V is TRBV2; D gene unclear. The V gene lost 4 bases and the J gene lost 1 base, with 8 bases spanning the gap. The germline V gene encodes CDR1 SNHLY and CDR2 FYNNEI. The CDR3 extends over 14 amino acids.

The chain has TRBV6-5 and TRBJ2-7; 7 bases map to TRBD2. CDR3 length: 13 residues. Per the germline V gene, CDR1 is MNHEY and CDR2 is SVGAGI. J gave up 5 bases and V 2 bases, and 3 bases lay outside the gene matches. The CDR3 DNA reads as TGTGCCAGCAGTTACCCCGGGGGGAACGAGCAGTACTTC. Translating gives CASSYPGGNEQYF.

This clone was detected once. V and J are TRBV27 and TRBJ2-1; TRBD2 aligns across 8 bases. The CDR3 consists of 16 residues. V trimming: 6 bases; J trimming: 3 bases; junction bases outside the gene matches: 10. Per the germline V gene, CDR1 is MNHEY and CDR2 is SMNVEV (reference sequence). The DNA of the CDR3 is TGTGCCAGCAGCACCCCCGGGCGGGGGGTCTACAATGAGCAGTTCTTC. Translating it yields CASSTPGRGVYNEQFF.

The chain combines TRBV15 with TRBJ2-1, with TRBD2 matching over 8 bases. This CDR3 comprises 14 residues. The junction had 11 bases not matched to a gene; V was cut back by 7 bases and J by 9 bases. The germline V gene encodes CDR1 LNHNV and CDR2 YYDKDF (reference sequence). The CDR3 DNA is TGTGCCACCATCCCGGGAGGGAGGGGACGTGAGCAGTTCTTC. It codes for CATIPGGRGREQFF.

The chain combines TRBV7-9 with TRBJ1-2; tentative D call: TRBD1 (6 bases). The CDR3 is made up of 14 amino acids. V dropped 5 bases and J dropped 8 bases, with 18 bases sitting between them. Germline CDR1 is SEHNR and CDR2 is FQNEAQ (reference sequence). The CDR3 DNA reads as TGTGCCAGCAGCCCCCAAGGGGGGGCGACGGGCTACACCTTC. It is translated as CASSPQGGATGYTF.

The chain joins TRBV7-9 to TRBJ2-1; a weak D match, TRBD1 (6 bases). CDR1 and CDR2 (germline): SEHNR, FQNEAQ (reference sequence). V dropped 5 bases and J dropped 9 bases, with 11 bases sitting between them. The CDR3 loop spans 12 amino acids. Here the CDR3 DNA reads TGTGCCAGCAGCCAACAGGGAATTGAGCAGTTCTTC. Its translation: CASSQQGIEQFF.

The V and J genes are TRBV29-1 and TRBJ1-2; 9 bases are a match to TRBD1. The junction had 4 bases not matched to a gene; V was cut back by 7 bases and J by 4 bases. This CDR3 comprises 12 residues. The germline gives CDR1 SQVTM, CDR2 ANQGSEA. The CDR3 here is CSAPGQGYGYTF. The CDR3 DNA sequence: TGCAGCGCTCCGGGACAGGGCTATGGCTACACCTTC.

This clone was seen a handful of times. CDR3 amino acids: CASSFRVAGGHEQYF. The CDR3 bases are TGTGCCAGCAGCTTCCGAGTTGCAGGGGGCCACGAGCAGTACTTC. V and J are TRBV7-9 and TRBJ2-5; TRBD1 matches 8 bases. The J call is uncertain, as TRBJ2-7 better fits the DNA end. The CDR3 runs to 15 residues. Germline loops: CDR1 SEHNR, CDR2 FQNEAQ (reference sequence).